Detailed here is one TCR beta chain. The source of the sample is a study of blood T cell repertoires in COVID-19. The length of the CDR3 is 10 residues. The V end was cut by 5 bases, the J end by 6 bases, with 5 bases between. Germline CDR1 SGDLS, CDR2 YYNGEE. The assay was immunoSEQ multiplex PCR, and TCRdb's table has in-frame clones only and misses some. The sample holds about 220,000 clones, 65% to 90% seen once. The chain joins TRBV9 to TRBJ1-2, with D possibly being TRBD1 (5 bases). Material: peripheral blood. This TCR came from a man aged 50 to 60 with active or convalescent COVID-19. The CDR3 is CASRGDGYTF. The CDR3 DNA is TGTGCCAGCAGAGGGGATGGCTACACCTTC.